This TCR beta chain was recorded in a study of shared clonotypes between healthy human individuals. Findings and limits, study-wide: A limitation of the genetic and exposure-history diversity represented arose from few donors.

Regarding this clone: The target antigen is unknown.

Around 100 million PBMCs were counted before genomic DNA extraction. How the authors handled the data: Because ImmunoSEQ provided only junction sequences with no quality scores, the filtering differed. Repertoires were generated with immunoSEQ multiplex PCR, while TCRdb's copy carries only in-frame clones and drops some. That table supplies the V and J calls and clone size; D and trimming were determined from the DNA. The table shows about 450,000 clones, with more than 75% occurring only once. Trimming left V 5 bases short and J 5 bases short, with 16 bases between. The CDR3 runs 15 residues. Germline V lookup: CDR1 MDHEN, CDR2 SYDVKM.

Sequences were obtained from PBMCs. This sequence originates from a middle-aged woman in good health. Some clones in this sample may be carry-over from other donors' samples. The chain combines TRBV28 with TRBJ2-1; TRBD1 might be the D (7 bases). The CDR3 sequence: CASSPTGRHNNEQFF. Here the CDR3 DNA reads TGTGCCAGCAGTCCGACAGGGAGGCACAACAATGAGCAGTTCTTC. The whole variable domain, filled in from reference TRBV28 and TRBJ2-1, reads DVKVTQSSRYLVKRTGEKVFLECVQDMDHENMFWYRQDPGLGLRLIYFSYDVKMKEKGDIPEGYSVSREKKERFSLILESASTNQTSMYLCASSPTGRHNNEQFFGPGTRLTVL.